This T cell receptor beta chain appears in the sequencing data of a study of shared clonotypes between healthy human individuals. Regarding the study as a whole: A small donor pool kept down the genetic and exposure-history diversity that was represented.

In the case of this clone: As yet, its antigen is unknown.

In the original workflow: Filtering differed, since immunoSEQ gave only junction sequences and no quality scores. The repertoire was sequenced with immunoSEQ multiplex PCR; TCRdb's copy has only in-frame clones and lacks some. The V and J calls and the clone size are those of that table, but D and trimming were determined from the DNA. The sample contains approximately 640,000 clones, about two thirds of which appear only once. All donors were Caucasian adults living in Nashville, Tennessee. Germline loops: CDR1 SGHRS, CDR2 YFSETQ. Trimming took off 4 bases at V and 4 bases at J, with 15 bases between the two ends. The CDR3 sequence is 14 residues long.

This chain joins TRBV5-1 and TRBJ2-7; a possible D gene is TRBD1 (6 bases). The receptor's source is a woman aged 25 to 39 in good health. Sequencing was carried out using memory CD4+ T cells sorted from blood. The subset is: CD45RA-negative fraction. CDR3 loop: CASSRTAGDYEQYF. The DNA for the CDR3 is TGCGCCAGCAGCCGGACAGCAGGGGATTACGAGCAGTACTTC.